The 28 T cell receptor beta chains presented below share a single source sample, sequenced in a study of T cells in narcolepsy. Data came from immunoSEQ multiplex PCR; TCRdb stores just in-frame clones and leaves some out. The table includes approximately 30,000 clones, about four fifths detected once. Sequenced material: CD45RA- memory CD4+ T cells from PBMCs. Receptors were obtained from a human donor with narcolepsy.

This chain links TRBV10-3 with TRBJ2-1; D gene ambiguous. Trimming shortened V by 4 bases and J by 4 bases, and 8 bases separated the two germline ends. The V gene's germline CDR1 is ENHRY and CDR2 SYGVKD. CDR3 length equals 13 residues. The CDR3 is CAISASIYNEQFF. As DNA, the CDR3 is TGTGCCATCAGTGCGTCGATATACAATGAGCAGTTCTTC.

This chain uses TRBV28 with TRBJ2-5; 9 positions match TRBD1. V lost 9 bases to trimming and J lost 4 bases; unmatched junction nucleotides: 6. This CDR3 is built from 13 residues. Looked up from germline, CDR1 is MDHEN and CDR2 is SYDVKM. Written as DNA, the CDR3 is TGTGCCAGTCGGGACAGGGTGGGAGAGACCCAGTACTTC. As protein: CASRDRVGETQYF.

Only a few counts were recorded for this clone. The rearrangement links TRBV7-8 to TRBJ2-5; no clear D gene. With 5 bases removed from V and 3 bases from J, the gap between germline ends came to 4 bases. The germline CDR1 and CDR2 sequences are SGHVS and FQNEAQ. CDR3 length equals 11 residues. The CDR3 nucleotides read TGTGCCAGCAGCGCTGAAGAGACCCAGTACTTC. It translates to CASSAEETQYF.

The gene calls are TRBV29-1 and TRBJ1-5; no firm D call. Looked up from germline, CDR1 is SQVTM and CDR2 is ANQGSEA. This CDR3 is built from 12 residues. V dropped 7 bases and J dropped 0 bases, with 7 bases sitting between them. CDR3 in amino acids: CSAGSSNQPQHF. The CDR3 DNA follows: TGCAGCGCCGGCTCTAGCAATCAGCCCCAGCATTTT. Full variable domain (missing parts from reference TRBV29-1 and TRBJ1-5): SAVISQKPSRDICQRGTSLTIQCQVDSQVTMMFWYRQQPGQSLTLIATANQGSEATYESGFVIDKFPISRPNLTFSTLTVSNMSPEDSSIYLCSAGSSNQPQHFGDGTRLSIL.

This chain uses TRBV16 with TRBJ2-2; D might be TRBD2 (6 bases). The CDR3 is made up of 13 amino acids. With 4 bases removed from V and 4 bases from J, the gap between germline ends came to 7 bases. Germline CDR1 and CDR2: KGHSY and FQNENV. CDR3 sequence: CASSPTSTGELFF. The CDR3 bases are TGTGCCAGCAGCCCGACTAGCACCGGGGAGCTGTTTTTT.

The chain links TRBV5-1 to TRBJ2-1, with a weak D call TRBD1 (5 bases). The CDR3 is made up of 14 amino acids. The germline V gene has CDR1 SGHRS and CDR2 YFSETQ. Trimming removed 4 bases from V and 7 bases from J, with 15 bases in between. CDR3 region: CASSVDRIGNEQFF. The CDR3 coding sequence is TGCGCCAGCAGCGTTGACAGAATTGGAAATGAGCAGTTCTTC. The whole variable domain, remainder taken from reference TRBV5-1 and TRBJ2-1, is KAGVTQTPRYLIKTRGQQVTLSCSPISGHRSVSWYQQTPGQGLQFLFEYFSETQRNKGNFPGRFSGRQFSNSRSEMNVSTLELGDSALYLCASSVDRIGNEQFFGPGTRLTVL.

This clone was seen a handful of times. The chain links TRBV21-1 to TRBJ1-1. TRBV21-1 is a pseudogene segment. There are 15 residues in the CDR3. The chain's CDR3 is CASKEQGGVRTEAFF. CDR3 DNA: TGTGCCAGCAAGGAGCAGGGAGGCGTACGGACTGAAGCTTTCTTT.

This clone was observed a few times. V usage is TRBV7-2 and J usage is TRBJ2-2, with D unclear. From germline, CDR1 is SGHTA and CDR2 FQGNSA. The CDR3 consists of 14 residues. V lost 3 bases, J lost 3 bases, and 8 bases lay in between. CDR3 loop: CASSFDSYTGELFF. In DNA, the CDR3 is TGTGCCAGCAGCTTCGACTCCTACACCGGGGAGCTGTTTTTT.

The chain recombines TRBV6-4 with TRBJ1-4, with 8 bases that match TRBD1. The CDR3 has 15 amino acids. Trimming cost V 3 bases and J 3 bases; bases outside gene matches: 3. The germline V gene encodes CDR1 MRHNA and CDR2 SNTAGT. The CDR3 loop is CASSEQGGANEKLFF. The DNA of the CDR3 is TGTGCCAGCAGTGAACAGGGGGGTGCTAATGAAAAACTGTTTTTT.

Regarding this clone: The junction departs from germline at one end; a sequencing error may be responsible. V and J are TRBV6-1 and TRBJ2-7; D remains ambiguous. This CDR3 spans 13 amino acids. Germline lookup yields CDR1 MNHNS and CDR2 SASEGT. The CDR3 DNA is TGTGCCAGCGGTGAAGCAGCATCGTTCGAGCAGTACTTC. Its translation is CASGEAASFEQYF.

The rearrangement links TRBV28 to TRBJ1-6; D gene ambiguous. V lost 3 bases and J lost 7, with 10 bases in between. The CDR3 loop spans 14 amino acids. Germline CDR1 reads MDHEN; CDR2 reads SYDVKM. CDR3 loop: CASSLSVRNSPLHF. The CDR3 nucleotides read TGTGCCAGCAGTTTGAGCGTGAGGAATTCACCCCTCCACTTT.

The CDR3 DNA sequence: TGTGCCAGCAGCTTATCTGCCACAGGGGTGGAGACCCAGTACTTC. It yields the protein CASSLSATGVETQYF. The rearrangement uses TRBV7-8 and TRBJ2-5; TRBD1 matches 7 bases. Unmatched junction bases numbered 8, after V lost 2 bases and J lost 5 bases. The CDR3 totals 15 residues. Germline V gene sequence: CDR1 SGHVS, CDR2 FQNEAQ.

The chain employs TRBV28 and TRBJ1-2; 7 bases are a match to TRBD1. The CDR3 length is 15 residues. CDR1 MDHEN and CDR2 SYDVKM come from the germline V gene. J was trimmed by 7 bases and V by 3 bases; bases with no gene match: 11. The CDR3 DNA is TGTGCCAGCAGTTTTGGCCTTGACAGGGTTCGTGGCTACACCTTC. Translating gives CASSFGLDRVRGYTF.

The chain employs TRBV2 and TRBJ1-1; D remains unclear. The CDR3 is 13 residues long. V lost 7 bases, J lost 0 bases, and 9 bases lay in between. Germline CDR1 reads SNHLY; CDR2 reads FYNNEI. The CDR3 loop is CASNPFMNTEAFF. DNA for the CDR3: TGTGCCAGCAATCCATTCATGAACACTGAAGCTTTCTTT.

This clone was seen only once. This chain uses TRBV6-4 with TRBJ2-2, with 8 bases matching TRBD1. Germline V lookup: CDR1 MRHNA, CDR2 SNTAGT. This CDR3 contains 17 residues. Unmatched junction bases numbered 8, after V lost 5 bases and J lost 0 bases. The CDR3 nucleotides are TGTGCCAGCAGTCGCTGGGGGACAGGAGCGAACACCGGGGAGCTGTTTTTT. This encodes CASSRWGTGANTGELFF.

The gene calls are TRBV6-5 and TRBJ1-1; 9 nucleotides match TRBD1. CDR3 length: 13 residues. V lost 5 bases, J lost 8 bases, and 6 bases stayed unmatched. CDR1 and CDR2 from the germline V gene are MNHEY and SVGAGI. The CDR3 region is CASSVGQGLEAFF. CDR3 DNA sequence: TGTGCCAGCAGTGTTGGACAGGGGCTCGAAGCTTTCTTT.

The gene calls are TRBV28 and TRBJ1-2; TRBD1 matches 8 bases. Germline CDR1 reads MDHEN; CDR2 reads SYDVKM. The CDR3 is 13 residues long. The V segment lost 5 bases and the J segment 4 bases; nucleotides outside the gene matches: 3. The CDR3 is CASSPGGGYGYTF. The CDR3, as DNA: TGTGCCAGCAGTCCAGGGGGCGGCTATGGCTACACCTTC.

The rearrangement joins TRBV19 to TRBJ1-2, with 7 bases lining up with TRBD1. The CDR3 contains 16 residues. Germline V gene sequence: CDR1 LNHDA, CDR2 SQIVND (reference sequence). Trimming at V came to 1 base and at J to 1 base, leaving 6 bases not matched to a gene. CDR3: CASSIVKGTVNYGYTF. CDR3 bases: TGTGCCAGTAGTATAGTTAAGGGGACAGTTAACTATGGCTACACCTTC. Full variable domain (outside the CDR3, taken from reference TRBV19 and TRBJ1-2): DGGITQSPKYLFRKEGQNVTLSCEQNLNHDAMYWYRQDPGQGLRLIYYSQIVNDFQKGDIAEGYSVSREKKESFPLTVTSAQKNPTAFYLCASSIVKGTVNYGYTFGSGTRLTVV.

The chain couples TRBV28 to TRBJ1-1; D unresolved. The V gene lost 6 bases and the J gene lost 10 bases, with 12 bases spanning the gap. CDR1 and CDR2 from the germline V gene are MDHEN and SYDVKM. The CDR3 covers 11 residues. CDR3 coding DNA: TGTGCCAGCAGCTCAATCCGACTAGCTTTCTTT. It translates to CASSSIRLAFF.

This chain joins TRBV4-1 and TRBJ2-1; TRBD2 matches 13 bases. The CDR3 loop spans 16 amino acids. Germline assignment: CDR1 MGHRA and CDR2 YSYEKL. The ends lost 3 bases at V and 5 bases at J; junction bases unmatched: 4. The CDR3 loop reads CASSHVLAGGNNEQFF. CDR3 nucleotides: TGCGCCAGCAGCCACGTACTAGCGGGGGGGAACAATGAGCAGTTCTTC.

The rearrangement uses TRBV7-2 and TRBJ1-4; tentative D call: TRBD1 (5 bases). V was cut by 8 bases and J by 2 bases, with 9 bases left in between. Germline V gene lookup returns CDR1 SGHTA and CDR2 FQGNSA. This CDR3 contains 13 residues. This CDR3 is CASRRGTNEKLFF. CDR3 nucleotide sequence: TGTGCCAGCCGCCGGGGCACTAATGAAAAACTGTTTTTT.

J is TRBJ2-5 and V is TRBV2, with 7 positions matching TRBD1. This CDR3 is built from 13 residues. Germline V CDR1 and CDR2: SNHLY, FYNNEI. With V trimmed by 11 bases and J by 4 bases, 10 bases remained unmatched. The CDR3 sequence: CAARRGNIETQYF. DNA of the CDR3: TGTGCCGCACGCAGGGGGAATATAGAGACCCAGTACTTC.

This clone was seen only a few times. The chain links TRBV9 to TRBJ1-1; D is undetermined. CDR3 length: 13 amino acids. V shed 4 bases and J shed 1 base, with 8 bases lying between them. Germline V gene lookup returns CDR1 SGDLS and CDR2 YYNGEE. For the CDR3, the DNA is TGTGCCAGCAGCATAGACGGGAACACTGAAGCTTTCTTT. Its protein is CASSIDGNTEAFF. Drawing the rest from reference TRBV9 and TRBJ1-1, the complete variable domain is DSGVTQTPKHLITATGQRVTLRCSPRSGDLSVYWYQQSLDQGLQFLIQYYNGEERAKGNILERFSAQQFPDLHSELNLSSLELGDSALYFCASSIDGNTEAFFGQGTRLTVV.

CDR3 region: CASSFRTDSPLHF. The DNA for the CDR3 is TGTGCCAGCAGTTTTCGGACAGATTCACCCCTCCACTTT. The gene calls are TRBV6-5 and TRBJ1-6; a weak D match, TRBD1 (6 bases). The ends were cut back, 4 bases at V and 8 bases at J, with 9 bases in the middle. Germline V lookup: CDR1 MNHEY, CDR2 SVGAGI. The CDR3 runs to 13 residues.

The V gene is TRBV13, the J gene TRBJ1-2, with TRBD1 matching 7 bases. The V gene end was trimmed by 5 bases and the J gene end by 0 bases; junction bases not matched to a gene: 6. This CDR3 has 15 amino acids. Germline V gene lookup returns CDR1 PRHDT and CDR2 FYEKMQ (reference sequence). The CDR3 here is CASSGWTGANYGYTF. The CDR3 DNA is TGTGCCAGCAGCGGATGGACAGGAGCTAACTATGGCTACACCTTC.

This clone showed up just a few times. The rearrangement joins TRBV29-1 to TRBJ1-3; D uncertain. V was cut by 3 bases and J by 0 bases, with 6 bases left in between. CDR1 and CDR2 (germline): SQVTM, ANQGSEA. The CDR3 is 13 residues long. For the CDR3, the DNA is TGCAGCGTTGAGGGCGACTCTGGAAACACCATATATTTT. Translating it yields CSVEGDSGNTIYF.

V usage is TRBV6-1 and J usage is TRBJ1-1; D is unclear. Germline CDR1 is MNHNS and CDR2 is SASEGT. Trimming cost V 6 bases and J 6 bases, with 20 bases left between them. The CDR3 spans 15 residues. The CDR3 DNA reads TGTGCCAGCAGGGCCGGGCGGGGAGGAGGACCTGAAGCTTTCTTT. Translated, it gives CASRAGRGGGPEAFF.

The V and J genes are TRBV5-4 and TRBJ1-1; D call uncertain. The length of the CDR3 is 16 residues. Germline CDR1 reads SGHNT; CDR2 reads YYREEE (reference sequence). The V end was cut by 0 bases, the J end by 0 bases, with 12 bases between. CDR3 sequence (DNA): TGTGCCAGCAGCTTGGACTCGACGGGTTTGAACACTGAAGCTTTCTTT. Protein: CASSLDSTGLNTEAFF.